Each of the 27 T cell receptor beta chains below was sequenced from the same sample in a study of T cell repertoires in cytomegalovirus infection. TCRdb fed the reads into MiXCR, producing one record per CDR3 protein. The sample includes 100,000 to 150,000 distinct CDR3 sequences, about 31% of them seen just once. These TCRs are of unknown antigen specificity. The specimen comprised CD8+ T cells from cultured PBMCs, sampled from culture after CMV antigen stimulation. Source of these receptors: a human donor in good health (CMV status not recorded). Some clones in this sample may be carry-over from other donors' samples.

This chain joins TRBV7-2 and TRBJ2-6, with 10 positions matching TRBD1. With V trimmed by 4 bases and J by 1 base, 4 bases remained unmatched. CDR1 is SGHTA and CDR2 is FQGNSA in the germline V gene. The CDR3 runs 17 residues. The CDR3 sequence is CASSSPGQGSGANVLTF. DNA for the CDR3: TGTGCCAGCAGCTCGCCGGGACAGGGGTCTGGGGCCAACGTCCTGACTTTC.

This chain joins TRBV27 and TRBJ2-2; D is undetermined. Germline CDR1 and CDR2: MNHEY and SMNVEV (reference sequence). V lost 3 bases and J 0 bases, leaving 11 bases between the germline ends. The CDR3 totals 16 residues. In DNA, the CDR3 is TGTGCCAGCAGTTTCTTCGAAGAAACGAACACCGGGGAGCTGTTTTTT. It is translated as CASSFFEETNTGELFF.

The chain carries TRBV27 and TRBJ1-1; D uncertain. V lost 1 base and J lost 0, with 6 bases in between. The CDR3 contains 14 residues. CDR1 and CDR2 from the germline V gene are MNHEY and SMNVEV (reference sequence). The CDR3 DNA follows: TGTGCCAGCAGTTTATTTGGCATGAACACTGAAGCTTTCTTT. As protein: CASSLFGMNTEAFF.

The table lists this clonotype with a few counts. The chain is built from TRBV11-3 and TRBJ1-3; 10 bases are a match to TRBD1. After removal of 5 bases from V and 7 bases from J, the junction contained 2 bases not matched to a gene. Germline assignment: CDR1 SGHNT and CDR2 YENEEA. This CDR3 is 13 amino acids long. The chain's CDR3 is CASSPDRGNTIYF. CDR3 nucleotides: TGTGCCAGCAGCCCGGACAGGGGGAACACCATATATTTT.

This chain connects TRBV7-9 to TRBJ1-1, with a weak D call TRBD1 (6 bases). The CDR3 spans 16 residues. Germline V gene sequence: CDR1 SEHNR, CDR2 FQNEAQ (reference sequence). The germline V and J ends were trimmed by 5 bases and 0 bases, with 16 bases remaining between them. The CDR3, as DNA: TGTGCCAGCAGCGTAAATGACAGGTACCTGAACACTGAAGCTTTCTTT. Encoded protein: CASSVNDRYLNTEAFF.

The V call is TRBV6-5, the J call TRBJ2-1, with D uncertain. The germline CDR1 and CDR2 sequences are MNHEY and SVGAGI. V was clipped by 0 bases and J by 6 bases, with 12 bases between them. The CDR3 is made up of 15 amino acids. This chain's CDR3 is CASSYSGPFPNEQFF. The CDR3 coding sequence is TGTGCCAGCAGTTACTCCGGCCCTTTCCCCAATGAGCAGTTCTTC.

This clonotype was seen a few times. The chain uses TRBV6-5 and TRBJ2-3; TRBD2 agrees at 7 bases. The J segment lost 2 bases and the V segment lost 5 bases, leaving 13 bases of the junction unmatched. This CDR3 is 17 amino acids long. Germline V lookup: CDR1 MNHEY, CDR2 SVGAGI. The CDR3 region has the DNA TGTGCCAGCAGTACGGGACTACCCAGCTACTTCACAGATACGCAGTATTTT. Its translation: CASSTGLPSYFTDTQYF.

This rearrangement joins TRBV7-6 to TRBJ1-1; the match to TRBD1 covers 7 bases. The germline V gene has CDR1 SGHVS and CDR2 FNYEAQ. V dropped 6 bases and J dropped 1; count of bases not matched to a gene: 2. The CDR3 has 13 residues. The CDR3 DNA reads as TGTGCCAGCAGTTGGGACAGGAACACTGAAGCTTTCTTT. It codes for CASSWDRNTEAFF.

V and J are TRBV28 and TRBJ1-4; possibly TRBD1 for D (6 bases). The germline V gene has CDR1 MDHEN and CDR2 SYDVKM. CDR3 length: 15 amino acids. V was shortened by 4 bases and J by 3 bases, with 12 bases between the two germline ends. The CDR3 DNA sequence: TGTGCCAGCAGTTCTCAGACAGGCCCTAATGAAAAACTGTTTTTT. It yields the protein CASSSQTGPNEKLFF.

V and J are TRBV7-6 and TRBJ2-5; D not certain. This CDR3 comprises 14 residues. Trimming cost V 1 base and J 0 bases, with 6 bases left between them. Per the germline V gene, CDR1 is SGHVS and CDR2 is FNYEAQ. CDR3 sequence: CASSLVPNQETQYF. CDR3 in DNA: TGTGCCAGCAGCTTAGTTCCCAACCAAGAGACCCAGTACTTC.

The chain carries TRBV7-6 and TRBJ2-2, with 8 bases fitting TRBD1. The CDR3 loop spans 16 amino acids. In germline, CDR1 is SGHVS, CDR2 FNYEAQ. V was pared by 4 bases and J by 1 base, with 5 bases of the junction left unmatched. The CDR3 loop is CASSSSGTGNTGELFF. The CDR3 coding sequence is TGTGCCAGCAGCTCATCCGGGACAGGGAACACCGGGGAGCTGTTTTTT.

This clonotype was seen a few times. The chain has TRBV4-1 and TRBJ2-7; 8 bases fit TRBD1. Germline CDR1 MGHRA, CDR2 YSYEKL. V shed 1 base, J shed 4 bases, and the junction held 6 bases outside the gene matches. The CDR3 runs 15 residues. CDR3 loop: CASSQVWTGSYEQYF. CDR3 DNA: TGCGCCAGCAGCCAAGTGTGGACAGGGTCTTACGAGCAGTACTTC.

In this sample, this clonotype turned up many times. The CDR3 DNA follows: TGTGCCAGCAGTTTGAGCACTGAAGCTTTCTTT. It is translated as CASSLSTEAFF. The chain couples TRBV12-3 or TRBV12-4 to TRBJ1-1, with D unresolved. V was trimmed by 3 bases and J by 4 bases, leaving 3 bases between them. The CDR3 contains 11 residues.

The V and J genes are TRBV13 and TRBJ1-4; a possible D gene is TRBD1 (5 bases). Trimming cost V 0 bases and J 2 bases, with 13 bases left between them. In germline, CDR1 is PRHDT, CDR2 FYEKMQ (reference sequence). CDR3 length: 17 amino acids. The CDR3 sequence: CASSLGRRGPTNEKLFF. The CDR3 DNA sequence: TGTGCCAGCAGCTTAGGCCGTAGGGGACCGACTAATGAAAAACTGTTTTTT.

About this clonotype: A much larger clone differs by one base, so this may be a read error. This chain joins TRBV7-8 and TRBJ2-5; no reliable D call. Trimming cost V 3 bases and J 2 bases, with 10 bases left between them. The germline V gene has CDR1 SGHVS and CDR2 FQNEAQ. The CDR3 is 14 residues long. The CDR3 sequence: CASSLNYLQETQYF. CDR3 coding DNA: TGTGCCAGCAGCTTGAACTACTTACAAGAGACCCAGTACTTC.

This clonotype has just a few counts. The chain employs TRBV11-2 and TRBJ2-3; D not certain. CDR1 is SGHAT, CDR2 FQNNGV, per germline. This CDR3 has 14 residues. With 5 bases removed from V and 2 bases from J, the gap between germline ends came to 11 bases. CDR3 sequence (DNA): TGTGCCAGCAGCCAAGTGCCCTTCACAGATACGCAGTATTTT. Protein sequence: CASSQVPFTDTQYF. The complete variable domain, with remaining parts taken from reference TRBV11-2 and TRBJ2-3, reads EAGVAQSPRYKIIEKRQSVAFWCNPISGHATLYWYQQILGQGPKLLIQFQNNGVVDDSQLPKDRFSAERLKGVDSTLKIQPAKLEDSAVYLCASSQVPFTDTQYFGPGTRLTVL.

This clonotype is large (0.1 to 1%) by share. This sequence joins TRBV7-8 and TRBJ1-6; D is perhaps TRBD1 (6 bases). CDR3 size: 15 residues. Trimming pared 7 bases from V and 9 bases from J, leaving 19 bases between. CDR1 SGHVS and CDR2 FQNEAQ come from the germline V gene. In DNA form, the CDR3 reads TGTGCCAGCACCTCCGGGGGGGGCTTACGTTCACCCCTCCACTTT. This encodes CASTSGGGLRSPLHF.

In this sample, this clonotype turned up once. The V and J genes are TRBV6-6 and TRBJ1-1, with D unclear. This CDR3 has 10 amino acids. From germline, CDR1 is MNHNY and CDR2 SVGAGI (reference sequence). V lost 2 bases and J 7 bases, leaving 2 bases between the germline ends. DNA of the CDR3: TGTGCCAGCAGTTACGATGAAGCTTTCTTT. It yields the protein CASSYDEAFF.

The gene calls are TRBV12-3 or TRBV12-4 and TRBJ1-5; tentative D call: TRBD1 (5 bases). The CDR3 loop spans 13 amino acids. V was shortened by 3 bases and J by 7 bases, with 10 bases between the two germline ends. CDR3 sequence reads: CASSFDGGQPQHF. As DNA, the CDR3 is TGTGCCAGCAGTTTTGACGGGGGGCAGCCCCAGCATTTT.

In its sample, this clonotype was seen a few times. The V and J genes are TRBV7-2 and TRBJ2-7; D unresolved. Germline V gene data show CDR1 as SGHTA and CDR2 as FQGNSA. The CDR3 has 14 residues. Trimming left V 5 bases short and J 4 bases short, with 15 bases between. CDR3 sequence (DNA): TGTGCCAGCAGCCCACCCCGCTACACTTACGAGCAGTACTTC. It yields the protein CASSPPRYTYEQYF.

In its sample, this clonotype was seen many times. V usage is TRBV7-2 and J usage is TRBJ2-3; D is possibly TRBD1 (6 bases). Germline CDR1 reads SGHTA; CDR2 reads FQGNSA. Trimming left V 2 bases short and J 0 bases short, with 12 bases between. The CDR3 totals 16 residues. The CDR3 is CASSLFGQTSTDTQYF. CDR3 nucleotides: TGTGCCAGCAGCTTATTCGGACAGACAAGCACAGATACGCAGTATTTT.

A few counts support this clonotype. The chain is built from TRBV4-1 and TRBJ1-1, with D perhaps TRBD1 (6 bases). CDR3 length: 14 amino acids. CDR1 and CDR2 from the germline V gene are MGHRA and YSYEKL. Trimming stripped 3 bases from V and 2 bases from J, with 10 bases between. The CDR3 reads CASSQARGNTEAFF. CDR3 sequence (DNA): TGCGCCAGCAGCCAGGCCAGGGGTAACACTGAAGCTTTCTTT.

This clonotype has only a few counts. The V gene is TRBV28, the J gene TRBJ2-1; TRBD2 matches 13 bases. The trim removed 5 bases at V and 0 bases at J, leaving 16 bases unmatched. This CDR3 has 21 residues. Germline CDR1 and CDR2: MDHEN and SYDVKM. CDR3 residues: CASSLSTVLAGGRPSYNEQFF. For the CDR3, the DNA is TGTGCCAGCAGTCTCTCGACCGTACTAGCGGGGGGGCGTCCCTCCTACAATGAGCAGTTCTTC.

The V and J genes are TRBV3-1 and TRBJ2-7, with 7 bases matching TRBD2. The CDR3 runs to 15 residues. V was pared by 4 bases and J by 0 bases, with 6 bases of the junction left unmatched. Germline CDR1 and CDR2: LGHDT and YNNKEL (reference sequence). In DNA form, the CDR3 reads TGTGCCAGCAGCCTCGGGGAGGGGTTCTCCTACGAGCAGTACTTC. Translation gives CASSLGEGFSYEQYF.

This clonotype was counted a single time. The CDR3 protein is CASTTQGGTNTGELFF. CDR3 nucleotide sequence: TGTGCCAGCACTACCCAGGGGGGAACGAACACCGGGGAGCTGTTTTTT. The genes are TRBV6-5 and TRBJ2-2; tentatively, D is TRBD1 (7 bases). CDR3 length equals 16 residues. Germline values: CDR1 MNHEY, CDR2 SVGAGI. V dropped 7 bases and J dropped 0 bases, with 15 bases sitting between them.

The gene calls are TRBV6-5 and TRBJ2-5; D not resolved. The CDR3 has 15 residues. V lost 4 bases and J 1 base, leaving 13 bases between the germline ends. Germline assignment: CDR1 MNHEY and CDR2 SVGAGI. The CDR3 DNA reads TGTGCCAGCAGTTTCAGTAATCGGCCCCAAGAGACCCAGTACTTC. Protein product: CASSFSNRPQETQYF.

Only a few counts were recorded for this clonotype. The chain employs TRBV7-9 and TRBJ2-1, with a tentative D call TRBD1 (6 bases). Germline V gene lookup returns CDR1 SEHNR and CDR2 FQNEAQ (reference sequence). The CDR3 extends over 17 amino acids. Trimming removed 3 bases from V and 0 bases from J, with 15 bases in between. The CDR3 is CASSFSDRRSSYNEQFF. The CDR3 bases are TGTGCCAGCAGCTTCTCCGACAGGCGAAGCTCCTACAATGAGCAGTTCTTC. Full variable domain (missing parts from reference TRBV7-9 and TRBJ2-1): DTGVSQNPRHKITKRGQNVTFRCDPISEHNRLYWYRQTLGQGPEFLTYFQNEAQLEKSRLLSDRFSAERPKGSFSTLEIQRTEQGDSAMYLCASSFSDRRSSYNEQFFGPGTRLTVL.